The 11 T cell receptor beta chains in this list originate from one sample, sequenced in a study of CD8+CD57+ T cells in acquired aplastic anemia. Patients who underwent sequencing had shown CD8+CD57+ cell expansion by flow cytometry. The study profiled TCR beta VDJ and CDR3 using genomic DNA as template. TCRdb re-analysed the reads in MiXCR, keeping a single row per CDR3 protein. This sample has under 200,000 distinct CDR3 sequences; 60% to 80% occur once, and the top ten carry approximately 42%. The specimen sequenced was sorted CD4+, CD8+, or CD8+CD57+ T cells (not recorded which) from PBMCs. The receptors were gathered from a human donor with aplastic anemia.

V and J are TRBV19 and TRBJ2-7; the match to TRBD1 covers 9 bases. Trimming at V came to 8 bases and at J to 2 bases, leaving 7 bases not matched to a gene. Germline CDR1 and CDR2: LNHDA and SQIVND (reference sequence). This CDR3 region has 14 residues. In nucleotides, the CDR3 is TGTGCCAGTTCGACCGGGACAGGGACCTACGAGCAGTACTTC. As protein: CASSTGTGTYEQYF.

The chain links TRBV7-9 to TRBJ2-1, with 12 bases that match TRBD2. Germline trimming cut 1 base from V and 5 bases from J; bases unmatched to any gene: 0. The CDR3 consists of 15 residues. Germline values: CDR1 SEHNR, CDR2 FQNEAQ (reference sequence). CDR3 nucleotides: TGTGCCAGCAGCTTAGGGACTAGCGGGGACAATGAGCAGTTCTTC. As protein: CASSLGTSGDNEQFF.

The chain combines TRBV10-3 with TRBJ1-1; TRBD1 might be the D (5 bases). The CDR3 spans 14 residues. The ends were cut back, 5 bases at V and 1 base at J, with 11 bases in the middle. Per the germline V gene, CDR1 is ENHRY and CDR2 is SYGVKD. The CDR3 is CAISSTGGNTEAFF. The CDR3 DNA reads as TGTGCCATCAGTAGTACGGGGGGGAACACTGAAGCTTTCTTT.

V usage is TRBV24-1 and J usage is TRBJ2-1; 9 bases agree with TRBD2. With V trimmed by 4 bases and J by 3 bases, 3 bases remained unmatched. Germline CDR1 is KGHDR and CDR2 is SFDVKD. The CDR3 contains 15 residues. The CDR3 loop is CATSERTSDYNEQFF. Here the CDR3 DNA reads TGTGCCACCAGTGAACGGACTAGCGACTACAATGAGCAGTTCTTC.

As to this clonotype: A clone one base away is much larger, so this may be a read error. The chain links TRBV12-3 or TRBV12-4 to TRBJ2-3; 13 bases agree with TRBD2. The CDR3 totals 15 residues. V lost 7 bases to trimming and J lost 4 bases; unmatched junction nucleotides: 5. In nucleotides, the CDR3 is TGTGCCAGCATCTGGACTAGCGGGAGTCCAGATACGCAGTATTTT. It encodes CASIWTSGSPDTQYF.

CDR3 in DNA: TGTGCCACCAGCGGTCCCCGGGACAGGGGATTCGAGCAGTACTTC. This translates into CATSGPRDRGFEQYF. The gene calls are TRBV15 and TRBJ2-7, with 10 bases matching TRBD1. J was trimmed by 6 bases and V by 5 bases; bases with no gene match: 10. Germline V gene data show CDR1 as LNHNV and CDR2 as YYDKDF (reference sequence). The length of the CDR3 is 15 residues.

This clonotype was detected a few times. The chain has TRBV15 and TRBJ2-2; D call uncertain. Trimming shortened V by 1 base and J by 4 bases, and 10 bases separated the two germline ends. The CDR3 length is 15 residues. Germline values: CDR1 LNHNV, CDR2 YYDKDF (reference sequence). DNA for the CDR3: TGTGCCACCAGCAGAGTTCAGGCAAGCACCGGGGAGCTGTTTTTT. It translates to CATSRVQASTGELFF. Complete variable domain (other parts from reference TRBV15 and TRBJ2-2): DAMVIQNPRYQVTQFGKPVTLSCSQTLNHNVMYWYQQKSSQAPKLLFHYYDKDFNNEADTPDNFQSRRPNTSFCFLDIRSPGLGDTAMYLCATSRVQASTGELFFGEGSRLTVL.

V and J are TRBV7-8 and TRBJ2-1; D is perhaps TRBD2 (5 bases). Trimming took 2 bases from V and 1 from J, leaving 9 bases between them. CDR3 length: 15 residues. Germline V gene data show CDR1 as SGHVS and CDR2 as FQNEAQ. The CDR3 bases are TGTGCCAGCAGCTTAAGTAGCGCATCCTACAATGAGCAGTTCTTC. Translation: CASSLSSASYNEQFF. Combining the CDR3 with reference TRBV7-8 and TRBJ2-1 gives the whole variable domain GAGVSQSPRYKVAKRGQDVALRCDPISGHVSLFWYQQALGQGPEFLTYFQNEAQLDKSGLPSDRFFAERPEGSVSTLKIQRTQQEDSAVYLCASSLSSASYNEQFFGPGTRLTVL.

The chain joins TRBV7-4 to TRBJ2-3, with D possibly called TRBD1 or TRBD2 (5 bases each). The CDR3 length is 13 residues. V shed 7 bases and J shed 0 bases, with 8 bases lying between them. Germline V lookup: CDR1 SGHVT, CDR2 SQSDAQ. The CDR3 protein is CASMRGSTDTQYF. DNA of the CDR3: TGTGCCAGCATGAGGGGAAGCACAGATACGCAGTATTTT.

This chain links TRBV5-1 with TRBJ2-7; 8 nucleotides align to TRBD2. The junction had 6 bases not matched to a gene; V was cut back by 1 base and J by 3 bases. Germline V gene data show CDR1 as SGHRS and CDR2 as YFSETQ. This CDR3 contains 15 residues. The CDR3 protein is CASSLTGTRYYEQYF. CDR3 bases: TGCGCCAGCAGCTTGACCGGGACTAGATACTACGAGCAGTACTTC.

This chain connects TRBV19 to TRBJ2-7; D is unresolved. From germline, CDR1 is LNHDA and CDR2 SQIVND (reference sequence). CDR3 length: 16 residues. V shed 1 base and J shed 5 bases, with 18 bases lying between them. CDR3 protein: CASSIASTGVGNEQYF. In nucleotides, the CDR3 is TGTGCCAGTAGTATAGCGAGCACTGGTGTTGGCAACGAGCAGTACTTC.